The 32 T cell receptor beta chains below come from one sample, sequenced in a study of blood T cell repertoires in COVID-19. TCRdb's table, derived via immunoSEQ multiplex PCR, lists solely in-frame clones and lacks some. This sample has approximately 220,000 clones; 84% occur once, and the top ten carry around 5.5%. Sequences were obtained from peripheral blood. Receptors originate from a woman in her sixties who had recovered from COVID-19.

The chain recombines TRBV7-9 with TRBJ1-3; no clear D. This CDR3 is built from 11 residues. Germline lookup yields CDR1 SEHNR and CDR2 FQNEAQ (reference sequence). The ends were cut back, 8 bases at V and 11 bases at J, with 13 bases in the middle. For the CDR3, the DNA is TGTGCCAGCGGACTTCTCGGGGCCATATATTTT. It codes for CASGLLGAIYF.

This sequence joins TRBV20-1 and TRBJ1-6, with a possible D match to TRBD1 (6 bases). There are 13 residues in the CDR3. Trimming took off 3 bases at V and 8 bases at J, with 11 bases between the two ends. Germline lookup yields CDR1 DFQATT and CDR2 SNEGSKA (reference sequence). The CDR3 coding sequence is TGCAGTGCTAGTTACAGGGCGGATTCACCCCTCCACTTT. Translating it yields CSASYRADSPLHF.

The chain carries TRBV5-1 and TRBJ2-4; 9 nucleotides match TRBD1. Germline CDR1 SGHRS, CDR2 YFSETQ. V lost 4 bases and J lost 0; bases outside the gene matches: 5. The CDR3 length is 16 residues. The CDR3 loop reads CASSETGGLAKNIQYF. CDR3 in DNA: TGCGCCAGCAGCGAAACAGGGGGCTTAGCCAAAAACATTCAGTACTTC.

Many counts were recorded for this clone. The genes are TRBV4-2 and TRBJ1-3; 7 nucleotides agree with TRBD1. This CDR3 is 15 amino acids long. Germline values: CDR1 LGHNA, CDR2 YNFKEQ. V was pared by 0 bases and J by 7 bases, with 6 bases of the junction left unmatched. The CDR3 loop reads CASSQEQGPDNTIYF. The CDR3 nucleotides read TGTGCCAGCAGCCAAGAACAGGGGCCGGATAACACCATATATTTT.

The table lists this clone with a count of one. V and J are TRBV11-2 and TRBJ2-5; 9 nucleotides match TRBD1. Looked up from germline, CDR1 is SGHAT and CDR2 is FQNNGV. This CDR3 is built from 15 residues. J lost 3 bases, V lost 4 bases, and 6 bases had no gene match. CDR3 loop: CASSSSQGAEETQYF. In DNA form, the CDR3 reads TGTGCCAGCAGCTCATCACAGGGGGCCGAAGAGACCCAGTACTTC.

The chain joins TRBV2 to TRBJ1-1; a weak D match, TRBD1 (5 bases). CDR3 length: 14 residues. The V gene lost 6 bases and the J gene lost 4 bases, with 15 bases spanning the gap. Germline V gives CDR1 SNHLY, CDR2 FYNNEI. The CDR3 here is CASSKFLGGTEAFF. CDR3 bases: TGTGCCAGCAGCAAATTCTTGGGGGGCACTGAAGCTTTCTTT.

The V call is TRBV6-5, the J call TRBJ2-1; 7 bases map to TRBD1. Germline V CDR1 and CDR2: MNHEY, SVGAGI. The CDR3 consists of 14 residues. The junction had 6 bases not matched to a gene; V was cut back by 7 bases and J by 3 bases. The CDR3 loop is CASNFGTDYNEQFF. The DNA for the CDR3 is TGTGCCAGCAATTTTGGGACAGACTACAATGAGCAGTTCTTC.

The chain uses TRBV30 and TRBJ1-2; 7 nucleotides match TRBD1. Per germline, CDR1 GTSNPN and CDR2 SVGIG (reference sequence). This CDR3 region has 15 residues. The junction had 12 bases not matched to a gene; V was cut back by 0 bases and J by 8 bases. The CDR3 spells CAWSVRRDSSGGYTF. The CDR3 DNA reads TGTGCCTGGAGTGTACGAAGGGACAGCTCGGGCGGCTACACCTTC.

V gene TRBV7-2 combines with J gene TRBJ1-2, with D possibly being TRBD1 (6 bases). The germline V and J ends were trimmed by 5 bases and 0 bases, with 16 bases remaining between them. Germline CDR1 reads SGHTA; CDR2 reads FQGNSA. CDR3 size: 16 residues. Here the CDR3 DNA reads TGTGCCAGCAGCCAAACCGACAGGACCGCTAACTATGGCTACACCTTC. This translates into CASSQTDRTANYGYTF.

The chain couples TRBV7-2 to TRBJ2-1; maybe TRBD2 (5 bases). Germline V gene sequence: CDR1 SGHTA, CDR2 FQGNSA. The CDR3 covers 14 residues. V was clipped by 6 bases and J by 7 bases, with 16 bases between them. CDR3 nucleotide sequence: TGTGCCAGCAGTTTGACTACTTCTTCGAATGAGCAGTTCTTC. It yields the protein CASSLTTSSNEQFF.

The CDR3 DNA reads as TGTGCCAGCAGCGAGAGCGGGGAACCCCACAATGAGCAGTTCTTC. Translation gives CASSESGEPHNEQFF. This rearrangement joins TRBV9 to TRBJ2-1; 7 positions agree with TRBD2. V trimming: 3 bases; J trimming: 5 bases; junction bases outside the gene matches: 8. CDR3 size: 15 residues. CDR1 is SGDLS, CDR2 YYNGEE, per germline.

The chain recombines TRBV10-3 with TRBJ1-1, with a possible D match to TRBD1 (5 bases). The germline CDR1 and CDR2 sequences are ENHRY and SYGVKD. With 6 bases removed from V and 1 base from J, the gap between germline ends came to 12 bases. The CDR3 length is 14 residues. DNA of the CDR3: TGTGCCATCAGGATGACAGACACGAACACTGAAGCTTTCTTT. This sequence encodes CAIRMTDTNTEAFF.

With respect to this clone: The same CDR3 can be traced to other DNA sequences in this sample. J is TRBJ1-2 and V is TRBV5-1; no definite D call. The CDR3 is 13 amino acids. V was clipped by 0 bases and J by 5 bases, with 8 bases between them. Germline values: CDR1 SGHRS, CDR2 YFSETQ. The CDR3 protein is CASSLDGDYGYTF. The CDR3 nucleotides read TGCGCCAGCAGCTTGGACGGAGATTATGGCTACACCTTC.

V is TRBV27 and J is TRBJ1-2, with 7 bases aligning to TRBD1. V was pared by 3 bases and J by 2 bases, with 3 bases of the junction left unmatched. Germline lookup yields CDR1 MNHEY and CDR2 SMNVEV (reference sequence). This CDR3 has 14 amino acids. Here the CDR3 reads CASSFGDRNYGYTF. The CDR3 DNA follows: TGTGCCAGCAGTTTTGGGGACAGAAACTATGGCTACACCTTC.

V usage is TRBV6-1 and J usage is TRBJ2-3, with 9 bases fitting TRBD1. The germline V gene encodes CDR1 MNHNS and CDR2 SASEGT. V lost 0 bases to trimming and J lost 3 bases; unmatched junction nucleotides: 1. The CDR3 has 15 residues. CDR3 loop: CASSEAGTGTDTQYF. CDR3 in DNA: TGTGCCAGCAGTGAAGCCGGGACAGGGACAGATACGCAGTATTTT.

In its sample, this clone was seen a few times. The V call is TRBV7-9, the J call TRBJ1-2; perhaps TRBD1 as D (5 bases). CDR3 length: 14 amino acids. Germline V gene lookup returns CDR1 SEHNR and CDR2 FQNEAQ (reference sequence). The V end lost 2 bases, the J end lost 6 bases, and 13 bases lay between the germline ends. CDR3 in amino acids: CASSLTGESNGYTF. CDR3 DNA: TGTGCCAGCAGCTTAACGGGGGAGTCGAATGGCTACACCTTC.

The V gene is TRBV7-2, the J gene TRBJ1-1; the D is unclear. Germline CDR1 SGHTA, CDR2 FQGNSA. CDR3 length equals 13 residues. Trimming removed 5 bases at V and 4 bases at J, with 11 bases between. CDR3 in DNA: TGTGCCAGCAGCATGGGCGTGAGCACTGAAGCTTTCTTT. This gives the protein CASSMGVSTEAFF.

The rearrangement uses TRBV2 and TRBJ2-1, with D perhaps matching TRBD2 (6 bases). Germline-derived CDR1 and CDR2 are SNHLY and FYNNEI. Trimming took 6 bases from V and 2 from J, leaving 14 bases between them. This CDR3 spans 15 amino acids. The CDR3 spells CASSREAGTYNEQFF. DNA of the CDR3: TGTGCCAGCAGCCGCGAGGCGGGGACCTACAATGAGCAGTTCTTC.

This chain links TRBV18 with TRBJ2-2; D may be TRBD1 (6 bases). The CDR3 is made up of 15 amino acids. Per germline, CDR1 KGHSH and CDR2 LQKENI. V gave up 7 bases and J gave up 4 bases, with 16 bases separating them. CDR3 sequence (DNA): TGTGCCAGCTGTGAGCCCCAGGGGTCCACCGGGGAGCTGTTTTTT. This gives the protein CASCEPQGSTGELFF. Full variable domain (missing parts from reference TRBV18 and TRBJ2-2): NAGVMQNPRHLVRRRGQEARLRCSPMKGHSHVYWYRQLPEEGLKFMVYLQKENIIDESGMPKERFSAEFPKEGPSILRIQQVVRGDSAAYFCASCEPQGSTGELFFGEGSRLTVL.

This chain links TRBV5-4 with TRBJ1-1, with 9 positions matching TRBD1. V lost 3 bases to trimming and J lost 1 base; unmatched junction nucleotides: 4. This CDR3 comprises 15 residues. Germline values: CDR1 SGHNT, CDR2 YYREEE (reference sequence). The CDR3 spells CASSSPGQGNTEAFF. The DNA for the CDR3 is TGTGCCAGCAGCTCCCCGGGACAGGGGAACACTGAAGCTTTCTTT.

The chain is built from TRBV6-2 or TRBV6-3 and TRBJ2-3; 7 bases line up with TRBD1. J lost 3 bases, V lost 5 bases, and 5 bases had no gene match. CDR3 size: 14 residues. Germline V gene lookup returns CDR1 MNHEY and CDR2 SVGEGT. CDR3 protein: CASSDRVSTDTQYF. For the CDR3, the DNA is TGTGCCAGCAGTGACAGGGTATCAACAGATACGCAGTATTTT.

The chain employs TRBV10-1 and TRBJ2-3; a weak D match, TRBD1 (5 bases). Trimming left V 5 bases short and J 4 bases short, with 16 bases between. The CDR3 spans 15 residues. Per the germline V gene, CDR1 is WNHNN and CDR2 is SYGVQD (reference sequence). CDR3 amino acids: CASSSGGAGPDTQYF. The CDR3 DNA reads TGCGCCAGCAGTTCCGGCGGAGCAGGGCCAGATACGCAGTATTTT.

The CDR3 nucleotides read TGTGCCAGTAGTCAACGGGGGGTCAGCACAGATACGCAGTATTTT. Translating gives CASSQRGVSTDTQYF. The chain combines TRBV19 with TRBJ2-3; 7 bases match TRBD2. Germline V gene lookup returns CDR1 LNHDA and CDR2 SQIVND (reference sequence). The CDR3 consists of 15 residues. The V and J ends lost 5 bases and 0 bases, in that order; junction bases with no gene match: 5.

The J gene is TRBJ2-7, the V gene TRBV9; the D gene is possibly TRBD1 (6 bases). Trimming pared 3 bases from V and 0 bases from J, leaving 13 bases between. This CDR3 spans 15 amino acids. In germline, CDR1 is SGDLS, CDR2 YYNGEE. The DNA of the CDR3 is TGTGCCAGCAGCGAAAGCACAGGGAGCTCCTACGAGCAGTACTTC. Encoded protein: CASSESTGSSYEQYF. Combining the CDR3 with reference TRBV9 and TRBJ2-7 gives the whole variable domain DSGVTQTPKHLITATGQRVTLRCSPRSGDLSVYWYQQSLDQGLQFLIQYYNGEERAKGNILERFSAQQFPDLHSELNLSSLELGDSALYFCASSESTGSSYEQYFGPGTRLTVT.

V is TRBV7-9 and J is TRBJ1-4; 8 bases map to TRBD1. The germline CDR1 and CDR2 sequences are SEHNR and FQNEAQ (reference sequence). The J segment lost 5 bases and the V segment lost 5 bases, leaving 4 bases of the junction unmatched. The CDR3 runs 14 residues. The CDR3 sequence is CASSEDRANEKLFF. CDR3 in DNA: TGTGCCAGCAGCGAGGACAGGGCAAATGAAAAACTGTTTTTT.

CDR3 amino acids: CASSPARGETQYF. The CDR3 DNA reads as TGTGCCAGCAGCCCGGCAAGGGGAGAGACCCAGTACTTC. The chain carries TRBV3-1 (or the pseudogene TRBV3-2) and TRBJ2-5; maybe TRBD1 (5 bases). V gave up 4 bases and J gave up 4 bases, with 10 bases separating them. This CDR3 spans 13 amino acids. From germline, CDR1 is LGHDT and CDR2 YNNKEL (reference sequence).

The chain is built from TRBV3-1 (or the pseudogene TRBV3-2) and TRBJ2-3; D might be TRBD2 (6 bases). The CDR3 consists of 16 residues. Per the germline V gene, CDR1 is LGHDT and CDR2 is YNNKEL (reference sequence). V dropped 0 bases and J dropped 1 base, with 11 bases sitting between them. CDR3 coding DNA: TGTGCCAGCAGCCAAGAAGAGAGGGAGGGCACAGATACGCAGTATTTT. Encoded protein: CASSQEEREGTDTQYF.

This clone showed up just a few times. The V gene is TRBV12-3 or TRBV12-4, the J gene TRBJ2-2; D is possibly TRBD1 (5 bases). This CDR3 spans 13 amino acids. V was shortened by 5 bases and J by 8 bases, with 12 bases between the two germline ends. CDR3 nucleotides: TGTGCCAGCAGTAGGGGAACGCCGGGGGAGCTGTTTTTT. Its translation: CASSRGTPGELFF.

The rearrangement uses TRBV2 and TRBJ1-1, with D possibly being TRBD1 (5 bases). CDR3 length: 15 amino acids. V was shortened by 3 bases and J by 1 base, with 12 bases between the two germline ends. Germline V gives CDR1 SNHLY, CDR2 FYNNEI. CDR3 DNA sequence: TGTGCCAGCAGTGATGGGCTGGGGGGGAACACTGAAGCTTTCTTT. The encoded protein is CASSDGLGGNTEAFF.

This clone appeared once. The V gene is TRBV13, the J gene TRBJ2-3; unclear D gene. Germline CDR1 PRHDT, CDR2 FYEKMQ (reference sequence). The V end lost 0 bases, the J end lost 3 bases, and 4 bases lay between the germline ends. The CDR3 extends over 13 amino acids. The CDR3 reads CASSLGRTDTQYF. In DNA form, the CDR3 reads TGTGCCAGCAGCTTAGGCCGGACAGATACGCAGTATTTT.

The chain recombines TRBV20-1 with TRBJ2-3; D possibly corresponds to TRBD1 (5 bases). CDR1 is DFQATT and CDR2 is SNEGSKA in the germline V gene (reference sequence). V was pared by 3 bases and J by 2 bases, with 9 bases between. This CDR3 contains 13 residues. In nucleotides, the CDR3 is TGCAGTGCTAGTGGACAAGACACAGATACGCAGTATTTT. Its translation is CSASGQDTDTQYF.

The chain employs TRBV10-3 and TRBJ2-1; 13 positions agree with TRBD2. The CDR3 runs 17 residues. With V trimmed by 6 bases and J by 4 bases, 9 bases remained unmatched. Per germline, CDR1 ENHRY and CDR2 SYGVKD. CDR3 sequence: CAISLTSGGASYNEQFF. CDR3 bases: TGTGCCATCAGCCTAACTAGCGGGGGGGCAAGTTACAATGAGCAGTTCTTC.